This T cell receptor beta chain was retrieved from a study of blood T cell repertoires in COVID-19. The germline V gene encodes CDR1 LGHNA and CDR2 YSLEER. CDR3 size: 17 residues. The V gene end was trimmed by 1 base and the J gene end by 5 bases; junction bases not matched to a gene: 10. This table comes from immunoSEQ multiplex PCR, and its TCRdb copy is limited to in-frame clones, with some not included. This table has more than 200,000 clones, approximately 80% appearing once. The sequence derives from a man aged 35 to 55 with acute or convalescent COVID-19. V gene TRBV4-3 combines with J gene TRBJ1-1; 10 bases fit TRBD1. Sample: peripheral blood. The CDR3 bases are TGCGCCAGCAGCCAAGTAGAGGACAGGGGGATGTGGACTGAAGCTTTCTTT. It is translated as CASSQVEDRGMWTEAFF.